Listed below are T cell receptor beta chains from one sample, sequenced in a study of cytomegalovirus exposure and HLA in healthy donors. TCRdb's copy holds only in-frame clones and misses some; the assay was immunoSEQ multiplex PCR. The repertoire holds some 140,000 clones, with approximately 80% as singletons. Sequenced material: PBMCs. These receptor sequences come from a woman in her thirties or forties in good health and CMV-seronegative. Each CDR3 is given with its conserved first and last residue. The D gene is left open where the match is weak. Where a row states a size, it is once, few, many or the class of an expanded clone; other rows omit it.

CDR3 DNA: TGTGCCAGCAGGGTTGCGGATCCCGGGGAGCTGTTTTTT; CDR3 protein: CASRVADPGELFF; clone size: -; J gene: TRBJ2-2; D gene: -; V gene: TRBV2
CDR3 DNA: TGTGCTAGCAGTAGAGGTAGAGGCAATGAGCAGTTCTTC; CDR3 protein: CASSRGRGNEQFF; clone size: few; J gene: TRBJ2-1; D gene: -; V gene: TRBV7-7
CDR3 DNA: TGTGCCAGCGGGGTAGGGAGCGGAAGGGTCGAGCAGTACTTC; CDR3 protein: CASGVGSGRVEQYF; clone size: -; J gene: TRBJ2-7; D gene: -; V gene: TRBV2
CDR3 DNA: TGTGCCAGCGACGGTGGAGGACTAGCGGGAGATCTTGGCTACGAGCAGTACTTC; CDR3 protein: CASDGGGLAGDLGYEQYF; clone size: -; J gene: TRBJ2-7; D gene: -; V gene: TRBV21-1
CDR3 DNA: TGTGCCAGCAGTGGGGCGACAGGGAGAGAGACCCAGTACTTC; CDR3 protein: CASSGATGRETQYF; clone size: -; J gene: TRBJ2-5; D gene: TRBD1; V gene: TRBV6-1
CDR3 DNA: TGCGCCAGCAGCTTGGAGGTAACGGGAGCAGAGACCCAGTACTTC; CDR3 protein: CASSLEVTGAETQYF; clone size: once; J gene: TRBJ2-5; D gene: -; V gene: TRBV5-1
CDR3 DNA: TGCGCCAGCAGCGCCGTGGCAGGGCCCTCCTACGAGCAGTACTTC; CDR3 protein: CASSAVAGPSYEQYF; clone size: -; J gene: TRBJ2-7; D gene: -; V gene: TRBV10-1
CDR3 DNA: TGTGCCATCGGCAAGAACACTGAAGCTTTCTTT; CDR3 protein: CAIGKNTEAFF; clone size: -; J gene: TRBJ1-1; D gene: -; V gene: TRBV10-3
CDR3 DNA: TGTGCCAGCAGTTTAGGCAGTCCCGATGAAAAACTGTTTTTT; CDR3 protein: CASSLGSPDEKLFF; clone size: -; J gene: TRBJ1-4; D gene: -; V gene: TRBV28
CDR3 DNA: TGTGCTAGCAGCTTAGGCGGTGGGAGGAGAGATACGCAGTATTTT; CDR3 protein: CASSLGGGRRDTQYF; clone size: -; J gene: TRBJ2-3; D gene: -; V gene: TRBV7-7
CDR3 DNA: TGTGCCACCAGCAGAGATTACGGGAGCGGGTCAGATACGCAGTATTTT; CDR3 protein: CATSRDYGSGSDTQYF; clone size: -; J gene: TRBJ2-3; D gene: -; V gene: TRBV15
CDR3 DNA: TGCGCCAGCAGCTCTGGGAGGGCTAATGAAAAACTGTTTTTT; CDR3 protein: CASSSGRANEKLFF; clone size: -; J gene: TRBJ1-4; D gene: -; V gene: TRBV5-1
CDR3 DNA: TGCGCCAGCAGCTTCCACTCTGACCGGGAGCTAGCAGATACGCAGTATTTT; CDR3 protein: CASSFHSDRELADTQYF; clone size: -; J gene: TRBJ2-3; D gene: -; V gene: TRBV5-1
CDR3 DNA: TGTGCCTGGAGTCTTCAGCAGGGGGATGGCTACACCTTC; CDR3 protein: CAWSLQQGDGYTF; clone size: -; J gene: TRBJ1-2; D gene: TRBD1; V gene: TRBV30
CDR3 DNA: TGCAGCGTTGCTTGGCGGGGTAATTCACCCCTCCACTTT; CDR3 protein: CSVAWRGNSPLHF; clone size: -; J gene: TRBJ1-6; D gene: -; V gene: TRBV29-1
CDR3 DNA: TGTGCCAGCAGCTTTTTGGGCGTGGGGCAGTTTAATTCACCCCTCCACTTT; CDR3 protein: CASSFLGVGQFNSPLHF; clone size: -; J gene: TRBJ1-6; D gene: -; V gene: TRBV5-6